This T cell receptor beta chain comes out of a study of blood T cells in healthy people across ages. Study findings and constraints: Shifts in expanded clonotypes may have been confounded by donor CMV status, which was unknown.

The authors ran a second PCR of about 6 to 12 cycles using a sample-barcoded 5' primer and a J-beta primer mix. TCRdb reanalysed the 5' RACE reads using MiXCR and keeps one entry per CDR3 protein. Among hundreds of thousands of distinct CDR3 sequences listed, approximately 52% were seen once. With regard to this clonotype: Its cognate antigen is unknown.

The donors, aged about 6 to 95, were healthy Caucasians from Russia. Sequenced material: blood. This clonotype was sampled from a woman older than 75 in good health.

CDR3 amino acids: CASSLEPVNTNTDTQYF. CDR3 nucleotides: TGCGCCAGCAGCCTCGAGCCGGTGAACACAAACACAGATACGCAGTATTTT. The V and J genes are TRBV4-1 and TRBJ2-3, with unresolved D. V lost 4 bases to trimming and J lost 2 bases, with 19 bases between them. This CDR3 has 17 residues. Germline lookup yields CDR1 MGHRA and CDR2 YSYEKL.